These 2 T cell receptor beta chains originate from one sample sequenced in a study of blood T cell repertoires in COVID-19. Here immunoSEQ multiplex PCR was the method, and the copy in TCRdb shows in-frame clones only, minus some. The sample has some 22,000 clones, 75% to 90% seen once. Material: peripheral blood. Receptors were obtained from a man older than 75 with active or convalescent COVID-19.

The CDR3 DNA reads as TGTGCCTGGAGTGCAGCGGGTTCCCCCTCCTACGAGCAGTACTTC. Encoded protein: CAWSAAGSPSYEQYF. This chain connects TRBV30 to TRBJ2-7, with a possible D match to TRBD2 (6 bases). CDR1 is GTSNPN, CDR2 SVGIG, per germline (reference sequence). The CDR3 totals 15 residues. Trimming removed 1 base at V and 0 bases at J, with 13 bases between.

The chain combines TRBV5-1 with TRBJ2-7; TRBD2 matches at 8 bases. The CDR3 has 14 amino acids. Germline values: CDR1 SGHRS, CDR2 YFSETQ. Trimming took 4 bases from V and 3 from J; bases not matched to a gene: 6. In nucleotides, the CDR3 is TGCGCCAGCAGCCCCTCGGGGGGGGACTACGAGCAGTACTTC. This gives the protein CASSPSGGDYEQYF.